These 19 T cell receptor beta chains share one sample of origin, sequenced in a study of T cell responses to AZD1222 COVID-19 vaccine. The repertoire was sequenced with immunoSEQ multiplex PCR; TCRdb's copy has only in-frame clones and lacks some. The sample contains about 69,000 clones, less than 85% of which appear only once. The sequenced sample was peripheral blood, obtained 28 days after the second AZD1222 dose. These receptors came from an adult who received the AZD1222 COVID-19 vaccine.

The V gene is TRBV18, the J gene TRBJ1-2; TRBD1 aligns across 10 bases. CDR3 length: 16 residues. The germline V gene encodes CDR1 KGHSH and CDR2 LQKENI. The ends lost 3 bases at V and 3 bases at J; junction bases unmatched: 7. The CDR3 DNA reads TGTGCCAGCTCACCCTTAATGACAGGGGGCGACTATGGCTACACCTTC. It specifies CASSPLMTGGDYGYTF.

This clone was seen a handful of times. V usage is TRBV6-6 and J usage is TRBJ1-2; D might be TRBD1 (6 bases). Germline V gene lookup returns CDR1 MNHNY and CDR2 SVGAGI (reference sequence). V was pared by 2 bases and J by 6 bases, with 16 bases between. The CDR3 runs 15 residues. The CDR3 coding sequence is TGTGCCAGCAGTTACGGTGGGGGGGCGGGAGATGGCTACACCTTC. Translating it yields CASSYGGGAGDGYTF.

The J gene is TRBJ2-5, the V gene TRBV5-1; TRBD2 aligns across 14 bases. The V gene end was trimmed by 2 bases and the J gene end by 5 bases; junction bases not matched to a gene: 14. CDR3 length equals 19 residues. Germline values: CDR1 SGHRS, CDR2 YFSETQ. This CDR3 is CASSFPDETSGGATETQYF. CDR3 in DNA: TGCGCCAGCAGCTTCCCGGATGAGACTAGCGGGGGGGCAACTGAGACCCAGTACTTC.

The chain employs TRBV9 and TRBJ2-2; D is possibly TRBD1 (6 bases). Germline V lookup: CDR1 SGDLS, CDR2 YYNGEE. V was pared by 0 bases and J by 7 bases, with 10 bases between. The CDR3 loop spans 14 amino acids. CDR3 in DNA: TGTGCCAGCAGCGTAGGGACAGCTCTCGGGGAGCTGTTTTTT. It specifies CASSVGTALGELFF.

This clone was found once. This chain links TRBV7-8 with TRBJ2-1, with TRBD2 as a possible D gene (6 bases). The CDR3 is 16 residues long. V lost 1 base to trimming and J lost 5 bases, with 15 bases between them. Germline V lookup: CDR1 SGHVS, CDR2 FQNEAQ. The CDR3 sequence is CASSLEAGGANNEQFF. The CDR3 DNA reads as TGTGCCAGCAGCTTAGAGGCCGGGGGAGCCAACAATGAGCAGTTCTTC.

This rearrangement joins TRBV27 to TRBJ2-2; D tentatively fits TRBD1 or TRBD2 (6 bases each). The CDR3 sequence is 19 residues long. Trimming removed 3 bases at V and 8 bases at J, with 28 bases between. The germline V gene has CDR1 MNHEY and CDR2 SMNVEV (reference sequence). The CDR3 sequence: CASSFEGGPLATSEGELFF. CDR3 DNA: TGTGCCAGCAGTTTCGAAGGGGGGCCCCTAGCGACGTCAGAAGGGGAGCTGTTTTTT.

The V and J genes are TRBV28 and TRBJ1-2; 7 positions match TRBD1. The CDR3 sequence is 16 residues long. From germline, CDR1 is MDHEN and CDR2 SYDVKM. V was clipped by 5 bases and J by 8 bases; unmatched bases: 17. CDR3 in amino acids: CASSLGGAPPKGGYTF. The CDR3 DNA follows: TGTGCCAGCAGTCTAGGGGGCGCTCCCCCTAAGGGGGGCTACACCTTC.

V and J are TRBV5-6 and TRBJ1-3; D is ambiguous. Trimming removed 7 bases at V and 2 bases at J, with 10 bases between. Germline V lookup: CDR1 SGHDT, CDR2 YYEEEE. The CDR3 is made up of 13 amino acids. In DNA, the CDR3 is TGTGCCAGCCTCAGGAGGGCTGGAAACACCATATATTTT. This translates into CASLRRAGNTIYF.

The chain is built from TRBV5-1 and TRBJ1-2; 9 nucleotides align to TRBD1. With V trimmed by 4 bases and J by 4 bases, 8 bases remained unmatched. CDR1 is SGHRS, CDR2 YFSETQ, per germline. This CDR3 spans 15 amino acids. The DNA for the CDR3 is TGCGCCAGCAGCGTACGGACAGGGGAGGGCTATGGCTACACCTTC. Protein sequence: CASSVRTGEGYGYTF.

J is TRBJ2-7 and V is TRBV7-9; no clear D. There are 12 residues in the CDR3. Trimming removed 5 bases from V and 1 base from J, with 6 bases in between. From germline, CDR1 is SEHNR and CDR2 FQNEAQ (reference sequence). CDR3 residues: CASSLTSYEQYF. The CDR3 region has the DNA TGTGCCAGCAGCCTAACATCCTACGAGCAGTACTTC.

The rearrangement joins TRBV7-2 to TRBJ2-3; D is uncertain. From germline, CDR1 is SGHTA and CDR2 FQGNSA. This CDR3 is built from 15 residues. V was cut by 0 bases and J by 0 bases, with 7 bases left in between. CDR3 DNA: TGTGCCAGCAGCTTAGCGGTTACTAGCACAGATACGCAGTATTTT. It specifies CASSLAVTSTDTQYF.

CDR3 in amino acids: CASSSIRGPTDTQYF. The CDR3 nucleotides read TGTGCCAGCAGCTCTATCAGGGGGCCCACAGATACGCAGTATTTT. The rearrangement joins TRBV7-9 to TRBJ2-3, with 8 bases identical to TRBD1. The CDR3 length is 15 residues. Germline-derived CDR1 and CDR2 are SEHNR and FQNEAQ (reference sequence). J gave up 2 bases and V 4 bases, and 5 bases lay outside the gene matches. The full variable domain, its missing parts supplied by reference TRBV7-9 and TRBJ2-3, is DTGVSQNPRHKITKRGQNVTFRCDPISEHNRLYWYRQTLGQGPEFLTYFQNEAQLEKSRLLSDRFSAERPKGSFSTLEIQRTEQGDSAMYLCASSSIRGPTDTQYFGPGTRLTVL.

The chain employs TRBV6-5 and TRBJ1-5; D gene unclear. From germline, CDR1 is MNHEY and CDR2 SVGAGI. There are 12 residues in the CDR3. V was clipped by 7 bases and J by 6 bases, with 10 bases between them. As DNA, the CDR3 is TGTGCCAGCACCGGAGCGGGTCAGCCCCAGCATTTT. This translates into CASTGAGQPQHF.

V and J are TRBV19 and TRBJ1-6; a weak D match, TRBD1 (6 bases). The CDR3 sequence is 14 residues long. Trimming took off 8 bases at V and 7 bases at J, with 15 bases between the two ends. Germline assignment: CDR1 LNHDA and CDR2 SQIVND (reference sequence). Here the CDR3 DNA reads TGTGCCAGTTGCCAGGGGTTTCGGAATTCACCCCTCCACTTT. Its protein is CASCQGFRNSPLHF. The full variable domain, in which reference TRBV19 and TRBJ1-6 provide the parts outside the CDR3, is DGGITQSPKYLFRKEGQNVTLSCEQNLNHDAMYWYRQDPGQGLRLIYYSQIVNDFQKGDIAEGYSVSREKKESFPLTVTSAQKNPTAFYLCASCQGFRNSPLHFGNGTRLTVT.

The rearrangement links TRBV10-3 to TRBJ1-1; D not resolved. This CDR3 is built from 13 residues. The germline V gene encodes CDR1 ENHRY and CDR2 SYGVKD. The ends were cut back, 4 bases at V and 1 base at J, with 7 bases in the middle. In nucleotides, the CDR3 is TGTGCCATCAGTGGGTTGGGGAACACTGAAGCTTTCTTT. It yields the protein CAISGLGNTEAFF.

This sequence joins TRBV11-2 and TRBJ2-2; TRBD2 is a possible D gene (5 bases). Deletions cut 8 bases from V and 2 bases from J, with 9 bases between. The germline CDR1 and CDR2 sequences are SGHAT and FQNNGV. This CDR3 spans 13 amino acids. The CDR3 bases are TGTGCCAGCGGCGAGGGAAACACCGGGGAGCTGTTTTTT. Residues: CASGEGNTGELFF.

The count of this clone is one. This rearrangement joins TRBV12-3 or TRBV12-4 to TRBJ2-5; 7 bases align to TRBD1. V dropped 1 base and J dropped 6; count of bases not matched to a gene: 2. The CDR3 has 13 amino acids. The CDR3 DNA is TGTGCCAGCAGTTTAGAACAGGGGAAGACCCAGTACTTC. Protein sequence: CASSLEQGKTQYF.

This chain links TRBV2 with TRBJ1-1, with D hard to call. The CDR3 has 13 residues. With 5 bases removed from V and 1 base from J, the gap between germline ends came to 8 bases. Germline CDR1 is SNHLY and CDR2 is FYNNEI. The CDR3 sequence: CASSSQRNTEAFF. CDR3 bases: TGTGCCAGCAGTTCCCAGAGGAACACTGAAGCTTTCTTT.

This clone was observed a single time. This chain connects TRBV28 to TRBJ2-2; 8 bases fit TRBD1. V lost 6 bases to trimming and J lost 0 bases; unmatched junction nucleotides: 9. CDR3 size: 17 residues. The germline V gene encodes CDR1 MDHEN and CDR2 SYDVKM. The DNA for the CDR3 is TGTGCCAGCAGGTCCTCTCCGGGACAGGCGAACACCGGGGAGCTGTTTTTT. This codes for CASRSSPGQANTGELFF. The variable domain in full, completed from reference TRBV28 and TRBJ2-2, reads DVKVTQSSRYLVKRTGEKVFLECVQDMDHENMFWYRQDPGLGLRLIYFSYDVKMKEKGDIPEGYSVSREKKERFSLILESASTNQTSMYLCASRSSPGQANTGELFFGEGSRLTVL.